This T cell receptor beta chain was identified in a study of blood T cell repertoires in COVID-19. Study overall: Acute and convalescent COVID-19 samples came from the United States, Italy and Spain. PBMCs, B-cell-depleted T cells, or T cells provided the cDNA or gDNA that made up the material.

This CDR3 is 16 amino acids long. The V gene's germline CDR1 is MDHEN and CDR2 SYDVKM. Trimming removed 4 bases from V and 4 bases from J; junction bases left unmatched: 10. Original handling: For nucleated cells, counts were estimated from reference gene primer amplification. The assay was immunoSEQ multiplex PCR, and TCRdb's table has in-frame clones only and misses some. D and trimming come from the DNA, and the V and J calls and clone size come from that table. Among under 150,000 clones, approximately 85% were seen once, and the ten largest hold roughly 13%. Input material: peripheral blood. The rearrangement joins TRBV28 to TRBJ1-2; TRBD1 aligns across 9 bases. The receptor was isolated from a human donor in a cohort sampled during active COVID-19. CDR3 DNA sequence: TGTGCCAGCAGTTCCCCCGGGACAGGGACCGTCTATGGCTACACCTTC. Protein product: CASSSPGTGTVYGYTF.